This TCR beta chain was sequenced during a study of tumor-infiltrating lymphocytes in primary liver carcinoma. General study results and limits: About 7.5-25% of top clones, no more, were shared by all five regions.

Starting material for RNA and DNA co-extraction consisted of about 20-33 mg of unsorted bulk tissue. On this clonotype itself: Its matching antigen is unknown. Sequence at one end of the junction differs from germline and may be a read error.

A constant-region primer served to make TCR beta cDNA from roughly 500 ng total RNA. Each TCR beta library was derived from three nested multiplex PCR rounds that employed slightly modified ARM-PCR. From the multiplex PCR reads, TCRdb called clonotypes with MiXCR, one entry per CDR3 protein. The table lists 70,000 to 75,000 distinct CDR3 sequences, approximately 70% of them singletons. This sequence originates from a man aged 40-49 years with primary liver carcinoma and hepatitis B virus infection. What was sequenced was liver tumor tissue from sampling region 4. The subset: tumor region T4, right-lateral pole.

The CDR3, as DNA: TGTCCCAGCAGCCCCGCGGGGACAGAATACGAGCAGTACTTC. This codes for CPSSPAGTEYEQYF. This chain links TRBV28 with TRBJ2-7; D might be TRBD1 (7 bases). The germline gives CDR1 MDHEN, CDR2 SYDVKM. The CDR3 extends over 14 amino acids.